A selection of T cell receptor beta chains follows, all from one sample in a study of shared clonotypes between healthy human individuals. The method was immunoSEQ multiplex PCR; TCRdb's version includes in-frame clones alone and lacks a portion of them. This sample has some 2.1 million clones, with 95% found just once. Sequences were obtained from naive CD4+ T cells sorted from blood. These receptors came from a man younger than 30 in good health. CDR3s include the opening cysteine and the closing phenylalanine or tryptophan. The D gene is left open where the match is weak. Size values are once, few and many counts, or a class for expanded clones, and some rows have none.

clone size	V gene	D gene	J gene	CDR3 DNA	CDR3 protein
once	TRBV15	-	TRBJ2-1	TGTGCCACCAGCATTACAAGAGAGCAGTTCTTC	CATSITREQFF
-	TRBV19	TRBD1	TRBJ2-1	TGTGCCAGTAGTATAGTTCCCGGGCAGGGGGCGAGTGATGAGCAGTTCTTC	CASSIVPGQGASDEQFF
-	TRBV28	TRBD1	TRBJ2-2	TGTGCCAGCAGGGACAGGACCGGGGAGCTGTTTTTT	CASRDRTGELFF
-	TRBV7-9	-	TRBJ2-5	TGTGCCAGCAGCTTACCTCCTCAGCGGCAGTACTTC	CASSLPPQRQYF
-	TRBV7-2	TRBD2	TRBJ2-5	TGTGCCAGCAGCTTAGACAGCGGGAGCAGGTACTTC	CASSLDSGSRYF
-	TRBV30	-	TRBJ2-7	TGTGCCTGGAGTACGCAAGGACAGAGCTACGAGCAGTACTTC	CAWSTQGQSYEQYF
few	TRBV4-2	-	TRBJ1-2	TGTGCCAGCAGCCAAGAGGACGGGACGGCCTATGGCTACACCTTC	CASSQEDGTAYGYTF
-	TRBV27	-	TRBJ2-3	TGTGCCAGCAGTCGGGATGGGGCAGATACGCAGTATTTT	CASSRDGADTQYF
-	TRBV5-1	-	TRBJ2-2	TGCGCCAGCAGCTTGCCTATAGACGGGGGCGTCACCGGGGAGCTGTTTTTT	CASSLPIDGGVTGELFF
-	TRBV5-1	-	TRBJ1-2	TGCGCCAGCAGCTTGGCCCAGGGTGAGGGCTACACCTTC	CASSLAQGEGYTF
once	TRBV11-2	-	TRBJ2-7	TGTGCCAGCAGCTTTACCGGGACACCGGGATTTGACGAGCAGTACTTC	CASSFTGTPGFDEQYF
-	TRBV18	-	TRBJ2-7	TGTGCCAGCTCACCTGGTGGGGGGCCCCTCTACGAGCAGTACTTC	CASSPGGGPLYEQYF
-	TRBV5-4	-	TRBJ1-6	TGTGCCAGCAGCTTGGGGGGACCACTTAGCTCCTATAATTCACCCCTCCACTTT	CASSLGGPLSSYNSPLHF
-	TRBV30	-	TRBJ1-3	TGTGCCTGGAGTTACCGGGACACAATATATTTT	CAWSYRDTIYF
-	TRBV7-3	TRBD1	TRBJ2-5	TGTGCCAGCAGCTTAAACAGGGGGTCTGGGACCCAGTACTTC	CASSLNRGSGTQYF
-	TRBV28	-	TRBJ2-6	TGTGCCAGCAGTCTCCGGATGGCTGGGGCCAACGTCCTGACTTTC	CASSLRMAGANVLTF
-	TRBV6-6	-	TRBJ2-7	TGTGCCAGCAGTTACTCGACGGCGGGATACGAGCAGTACTTC	CASSYSTAGYEQYF
-	TRBV7-6	-	TRBJ2-5	TGTGCCAGCAGCACAGGGGAGACCCAGTACTTC	CASSTGETQYF
-	TRBV6-1	-	TRBJ2-3	TGTGCCAGCAGTGACAGGGGCGGCACAGATACGCAGTATTTT	CASSDRGGTDTQYF
-	TRBV5-6	TRBD2	TRBJ2-7	TGTGCCAGCAGCTCACCTCGACTAGCGGGGAGAGATGGTTACGAGCAGTACTTC	CASSSPRLAGRDGYEQYF
-	TRBV27	-	TRBJ2-3	TGTGCCAGCAGTCACAAAGCAGGGGATACGCAGTATTTT	CASSHKAGDTQYF
-	TRBV5-1	-	TRBJ2-1	TGCGCCAGCAGCTTGTTAGGCCTAGCTAATGAGCAGTTCTTC	CASSLLGLANEQFF
-	TRBV9	-	TRBJ2-1	TGTGCCAGCAGCGTAGATAATGAGCAGTTCTTC	CASSVDNEQFF
once	TRBV30	-	TRBJ2-7	TGTGCCTGGAGTTTGACAACCTACGAGCAGTACTTC	CAWSLTTYEQYF
-	TRBV6-5	-	TRBJ2-3	TGTGCCAGCAGTTCAGGGGCAGATACGCAGTATTTT	CASSSGADTQYF
-	TRBV5-5	TRBD1	TRBJ2-6	TGTGCCAGCAGCTCCCGGGACAGGATGCAAGGGGCCAACGTCCTGACTTTC	CASSSRDRMQGANVLTF
-	TRBV7-9	TRBD1	TRBJ1-1	TGTGCCAGCAGCAAGGGACAGTCGAACACTGAAGCTTTCTTT	CASSKGQSNTEAFF
-	TRBV6-1	-	TRBJ2-7	TGTGCCAGCAGTGAAGTTGGGCGCTACGAGCAGTACTTC	CASSEVGRYEQYF
-	TRBV9	-	TRBJ2-3	TGTGCCAGCAGCGTAGACCGGGACGGAGATACGCAGTATTTT	CASSVDRDGDTQYF
-	TRBV30	-	TRBJ1-6	TGTGCCTGGAGTTCTCGTTCACCCCTCCACTTT	CAWSSRSPLHF
-	TRBV30	-	TRBJ1-1	TGTGCCTGGATGAAACAGGGGAACACTGAAGCTTTCTTT	CAWMKQGNTEAFF
-	TRBV9	-	TRBJ1-1	TGTGCCAGCAGCTCCGAACCGATCACTGAAGCTTTCTTT	CASSSEPITEAFF
-	TRBV30	-	TRBJ2-7	TGTGCCTGGAAGCGGGCGGGGGCTTCCGAGCAGTACTTC	CAWKRAGASEQYF
-	TRBV5-1	TRBD1	TRBJ2-1	TGCGCCAGCCGCGGGACAGGGGGAGGCAATGAGCAGTTCTTC	CASRGTGGGNEQFF
-	TRBV2	-	TRBJ2-7	TGTGCCAGCAAAAGCGGGCAATCCGCGGGCGAGCAGTACTTC	CASKSGQSAGEQYF
-	TRBV18	-	TRBJ1-4	TGTGCCAGCTCACCCGTCGGGGGTCCTAATGAAAAACTGTTTTTT	CASSPVGGPNEKLFF
-	TRBV18	-	TRBJ1-1	TGTGCCAGCTCACCGGACAGAACTGAAGCTTTCTTT	CASSPDRTEAFF
-	TRBV15	-	TRBJ2-1	TGTGCCACCAGCAGAGATCTTGAACGCAATGAGCAGTTCTTC	CATSRDLERNEQFF
-	TRBV30	-	TRBJ1-1	TGTGCCTGGAGTGTACAGGGAGCCGCGTCGGCTTTCTTT	CAWSVQGAASAFF
once	TRBV6-5	TRBD2	TRBJ2-5	TGTGCCAGCAGTTTCCTACTAGCGGGAGCTCGGGAGACCCAGTACTTC	CASSFLLAGARETQYF
-	TRBV7-9	-	TRBJ2-7	TGTGCCAGCAGCTCCCGATCTTTGGACGAGCAGTACTTC	CASSSRSLDEQYF
-	TRBV6-1	TRBD1	TRBJ1-1	TGTGCCAGCACTGAAATCGGGACAGGGGGAGCTTTCTTT	CASTEIGTGGAFF